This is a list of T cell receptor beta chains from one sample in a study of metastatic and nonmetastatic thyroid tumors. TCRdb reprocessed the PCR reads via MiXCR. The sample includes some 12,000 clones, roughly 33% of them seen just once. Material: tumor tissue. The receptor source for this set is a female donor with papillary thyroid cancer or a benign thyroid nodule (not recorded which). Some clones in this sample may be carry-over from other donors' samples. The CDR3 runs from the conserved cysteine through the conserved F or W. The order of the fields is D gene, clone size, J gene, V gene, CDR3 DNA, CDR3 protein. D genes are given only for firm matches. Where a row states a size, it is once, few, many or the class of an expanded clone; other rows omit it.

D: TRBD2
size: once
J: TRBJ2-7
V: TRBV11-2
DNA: TGTGCCAGCAGCCCCAAGGGGTGGGGACTAGGATCAGGGGAGCAGTACTTC
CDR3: CASSPKGWGLGSGEQYF

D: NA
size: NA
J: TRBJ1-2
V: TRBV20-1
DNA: TGCAGTGCTTCCCAAACAGGGTCCCTTGGCTACACCTTC
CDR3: CSASQTGSLGYTF

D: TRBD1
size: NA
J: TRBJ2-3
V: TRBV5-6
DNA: TGTGCCAGCAGCTTCGAGACAGGGGTTCTCGCAGATACGCAGTATTTT
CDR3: CASSFETGVLADTQYF

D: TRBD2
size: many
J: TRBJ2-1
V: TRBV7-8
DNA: TGTGCCAGCAGCCCGGGGGGGCTAGCGGGAGGAGGGCATGAGCAGTTCTTC
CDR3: CASSPGGLAGGGHEQFF

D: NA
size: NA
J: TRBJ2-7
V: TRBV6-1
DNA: TGTGCCAGCAGCCGCCAGAGATATATATACGAGCAGTACTTC
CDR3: CASSRQRYIYEQYF

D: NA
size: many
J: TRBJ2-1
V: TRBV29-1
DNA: TGCAGCGTTCTCGGGAAGGGGGGCAATGAGCAGTTCTTC
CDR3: CSVLGKGGNEQFF

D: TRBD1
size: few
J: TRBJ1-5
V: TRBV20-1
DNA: TGCAGTGCCGGGACAGGGGGAAATCAGCCCCAGCATTTT
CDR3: CSAGTGGNQPQHF

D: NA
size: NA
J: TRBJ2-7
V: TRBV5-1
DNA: TGCGCCAGCAGCTTGTCCAACGAGCTTAGATGGGTCGAGCAGTACTTC
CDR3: CASSLSNELRWVEQYF

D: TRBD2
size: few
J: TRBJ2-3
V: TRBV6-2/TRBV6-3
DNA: TGTGCCAGCAAAGCGGGACTTTTCACAGATACGCAGTATTTT
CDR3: CASKAGLFTDTQYF

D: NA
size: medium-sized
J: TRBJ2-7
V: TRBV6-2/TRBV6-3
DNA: TGTGCCAGCAGTTACTCGCCGATCGTGACAGAATCCTACGAGCAGTACTTC
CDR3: CASSYSPIVTESYEQYF

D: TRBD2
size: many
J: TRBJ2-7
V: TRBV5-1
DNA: TGCGCCAGCAGCGTGACTAGCGGAGGCTACGAGCAGTACTTC
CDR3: CASSVTSGGYEQYF

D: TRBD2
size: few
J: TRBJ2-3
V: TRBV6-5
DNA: TGTGCCAGCAGTTTCTTCCTAGCGGGAGGCACAGATACGCAGTATTTT
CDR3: CASSFFLAGGTDTQYF

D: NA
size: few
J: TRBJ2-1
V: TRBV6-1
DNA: TGTGCCACCAAGGAAAATTCCTACAATGAGCAGTTCTTC
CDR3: CATKENSYNEQFF

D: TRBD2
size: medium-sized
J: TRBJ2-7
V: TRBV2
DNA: TGTGCCAGCAGTGAGGTCCTAGCGGGAGTGGGGGAGCAGTACTTC
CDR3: CASSEVLAGVGEQYF

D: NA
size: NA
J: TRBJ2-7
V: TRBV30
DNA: TGTGCCTGGAGCATGTGGCAGAACGAGCAGTACTTC
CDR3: CAWSMWQNEQYF

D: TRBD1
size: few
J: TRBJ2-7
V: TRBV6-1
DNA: TGTGCCAGCAGTGATCGGGACAGGGTCCACGAGCAGTACTTC
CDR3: CASSDRDRVHEQYF

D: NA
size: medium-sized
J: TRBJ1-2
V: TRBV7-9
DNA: TGTGCCAGCAGCGGGACGGCACGTGGCTACACCTTC
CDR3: CASSGTARGYTF

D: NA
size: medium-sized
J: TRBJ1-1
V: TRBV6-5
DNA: TGTGCCAGCAGTTACTATGGAACCTCTGAAGCTTTCTTT
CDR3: CASSYYGTSEAFF

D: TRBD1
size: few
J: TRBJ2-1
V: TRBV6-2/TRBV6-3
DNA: TGTGCCAGCACCCCGGGGACAGGACTTAGGGGATCCTACAATGAGCAGTTCTTC
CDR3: CASTPGTGLRGSYNEQFF

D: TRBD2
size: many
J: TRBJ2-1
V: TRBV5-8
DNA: TGTGCCAGCAGCTTGGGCGCAGCGGGAGCCTTTGTCAATGAGCAGTTCTTC
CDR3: CASSLGAAGAFVNEQFF

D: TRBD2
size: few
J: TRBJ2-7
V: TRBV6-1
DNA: TGTGCCAGCAGTCCACTAGCGGGAGTCTCGTACGAGCAGTACTTC
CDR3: CASSPLAGVSYEQYF

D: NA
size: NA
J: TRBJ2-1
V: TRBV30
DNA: TGTGCCTGGAGTTCTACCCCAGATAGTGAGCAGTTCTTC
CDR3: CAWSSTPDSEQFF

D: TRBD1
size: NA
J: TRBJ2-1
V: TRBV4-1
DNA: TGCGCCAGCAGCCGCAGGGAAAATACCGGGACAGGGTTTTTGAATGAGCAGTTCTTC
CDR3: CASSRRENTGTGFLNEQFF

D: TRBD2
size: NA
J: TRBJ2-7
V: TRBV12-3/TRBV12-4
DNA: TGTGCCAGCAGTCCTAGCGGGTGGAGCTCCTACGAGCAGTACTTC
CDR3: CASSPSGWSSYEQYF

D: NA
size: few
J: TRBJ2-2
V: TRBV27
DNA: TGTGCCAGCTGTATAGGGACAACGAACACCGGGGAGCTGTTTTTT
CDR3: CASCIGTTNTGELFF

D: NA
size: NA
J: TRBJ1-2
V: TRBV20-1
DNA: TGCAGTGCTTCTCCCTCCGGGATTAACTATGGCTACACCTTC
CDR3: CSASPSGINYGYTF

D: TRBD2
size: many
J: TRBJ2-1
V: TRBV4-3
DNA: TGCGCCAGCAGCCAAGATAGGGCTAGCGGGTTCAATGAGCAGTTCTTC
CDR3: CASSQDRASGFNEQFF

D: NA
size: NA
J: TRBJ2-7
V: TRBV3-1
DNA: TGTGCCAGCAGCTCAGCCGGCGGGCTCTCCTACGAGCAGTACTTC
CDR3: CASSSAGGLSYEQYF

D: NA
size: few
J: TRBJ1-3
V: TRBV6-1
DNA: TGTGCCAGCAGAGTTGAGAGTGGAAACACCATATATTTT
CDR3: CASRVESGNTIYF

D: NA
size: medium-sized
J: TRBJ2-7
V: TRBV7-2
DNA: TGTGCCAGCAGCTTAGTCAAGGGTACCTACGAGCAGTACTTC
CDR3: CASSLVKGTYEQYF

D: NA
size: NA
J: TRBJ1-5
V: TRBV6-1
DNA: TGTGCCAGCAGTCCGATGGACAGAAATCAGCCCCAGCATTTT
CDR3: CASSPMDRNQPQHF

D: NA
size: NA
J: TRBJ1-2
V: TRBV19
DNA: TGTGCCAGTACCCCAGTTAACGGGAGGAGCTATGGCTACACCTTC
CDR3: CASTPVNGRSYGYTF

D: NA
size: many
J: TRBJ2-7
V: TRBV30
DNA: TGTGCCTGGAGTGTAGGAGGGGGCGCGGGCGCCTACGAGCAGTACTTC
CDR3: CAWSVGGGAGAYEQYF

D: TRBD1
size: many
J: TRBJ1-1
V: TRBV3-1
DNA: TGTGCCAGCAGCTCGGGGACAGGGACGTACACTGAAGCTTTCTTT
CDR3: CASSSGTGTYTEAFF

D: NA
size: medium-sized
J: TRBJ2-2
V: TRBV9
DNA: TGTGCCAGCAGCGTAGACCTCACCGGGGAGCTGTTTTTT
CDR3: CASSVDLTGELFF

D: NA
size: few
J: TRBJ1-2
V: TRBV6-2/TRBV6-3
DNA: TGTGCCAGCAGTAACGAAAGGGGTGGAGGCTACACCTTC
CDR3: CASSNERGGGYTF

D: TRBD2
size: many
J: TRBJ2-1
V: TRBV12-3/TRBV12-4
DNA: TGTGCCACCGGGACTAGCGGGACCCCTGGCGATGAGCAGTTCTTC
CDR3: CATGTSGTPGDEQFF

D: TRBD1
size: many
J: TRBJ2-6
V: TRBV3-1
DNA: TGTGCCAGCAGCCCCAGGACAGGTCGGAGCTCTGGGGCCAACGTCCTGACTTTC
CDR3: CASSPRTGRSSGANVLTF

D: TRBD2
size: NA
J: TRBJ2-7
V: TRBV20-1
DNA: TGCAGTGCCCGGCGGGGAGCGGGAGTCTCCTACGAGCAGTACTTC
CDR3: CSARRGAGVSYEQYF

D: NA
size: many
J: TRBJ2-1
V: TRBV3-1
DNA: TGTGCCAGCAGCCTGCCGGGACTTGCCGAACGAGGTGAGCAGTTCTTC
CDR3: CASSLPGLAERGEQFF

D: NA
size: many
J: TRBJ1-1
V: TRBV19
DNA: TGTGCCAGTAGTATCAGATTCGGGGGCAGTTCCACTGAAGCTTTCTTT
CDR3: CASSIRFGGSSTEAFF

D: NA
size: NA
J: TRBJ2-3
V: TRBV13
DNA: TGTGCCAGCAGCTTAGTACCCGCCAGCACAGATACGCAGTATTTT
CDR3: CASSLVPASTDTQYF

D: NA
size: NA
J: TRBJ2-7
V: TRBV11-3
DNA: TGTGCCAGCAGCTTAGCGACTAGTTACGAGCAGTACTTC
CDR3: CASSLATSYEQYF

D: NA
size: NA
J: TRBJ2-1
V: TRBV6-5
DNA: TGTGCCAGCAGTCCCAGACCTATGTGGCGGGGCTACAATGAGCAGTTCTTC
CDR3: CASSPRPMWRGYNEQFF

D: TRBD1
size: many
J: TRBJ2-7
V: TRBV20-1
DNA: TGCAGTGCTCAGGACAGGTCGGCACTTAGGTACGAGCAGTACTTC
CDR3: CSAQDRSALRYEQYF

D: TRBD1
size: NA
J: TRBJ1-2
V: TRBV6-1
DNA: TGTGCCAGCAGTTGCCTAGACAGGGTCCATGGCTACACCTTC
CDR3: CASSCLDRVHGYTF

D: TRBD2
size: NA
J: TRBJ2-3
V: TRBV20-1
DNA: TGCAGTGCTAGCCGTAGCGGGAGAAGGGGAGATACGCAGTATTTT
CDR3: CSASRSGRRGDTQYF

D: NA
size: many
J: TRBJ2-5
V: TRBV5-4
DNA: TGTGCCAGCAGCTTAATCCCGGGACCTACGTACCAAGAGACCCAGTACTTC
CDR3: CASSLIPGPTYQETQYF

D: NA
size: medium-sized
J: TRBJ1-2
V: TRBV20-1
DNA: TGCAGTGCTAGAGATCCGGGCGGGGGGAGGTCCTATGGCTACACCTTC
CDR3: CSARDPGGGRSYGYTF

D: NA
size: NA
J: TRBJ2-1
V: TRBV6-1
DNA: TGTGCCAGCAGCCCCTCCGGGACCTGGGGTAATGAGCAGTTCTTC
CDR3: CASSPSGTWGNEQFF

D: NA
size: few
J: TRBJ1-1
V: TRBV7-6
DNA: TGTGCCAGCTTGGACATGAACACTGAAGCTTTCTTT
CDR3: CASLDMNTEAFF

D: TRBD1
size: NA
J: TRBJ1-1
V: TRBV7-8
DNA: TGTGCCAGCAGCTTATCGGGGACAGGGAACACTGAAGCTTTCTTT
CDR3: CASSLSGTGNTEAFF